The 7 T cell receptor beta chains reported below all come from one sample, sequenced in a study of blood T cell repertoires in COVID-19 (TCRdb year 2020). Libraries were prepared through the immunoSEQ multiplex PCR assay. Sourced from immuneACCESS, this table was stored by TCRdb with only in-frame sequences that have V and J called. A share of the clones is absent; for the studies checked, an unresolved V gene accounts for under half, and the remainder has no known explanation. The sample table lists a few hundred thousand clones, nearly 90% of them with a count of one. The ten top clones hold about 1.8% of the sample. Sequencing input: PBMCs or T cells enriched from blood (not recorded which). These receptor sequences come from a woman between 18 and 29 years old with acute COVID-19.

V usage is TRBV18 and J usage is TRBJ1-4; D gene ambiguous. The CDR3 extends over 17 amino acids. The germline gives CDR1 KGHSH, CDR2 LQKENI. V was clipped by 3 bases and J by 8 bases, with 22 bases between them. The CDR3 DNA reads TGTGCCAGCTCACCCAGCCCTCGAGGGCCAACGGGGGAAAAACTGTTTTTT. It codes for CASSPSPRGPTGEKLFF.

This clone was counted only a few times. The V and J genes are TRBV28 and TRBJ1-3; a possible D gene is TRBD1 (5 bases). Trimming shortened V by 1 base and J by 4 bases, and 8 bases separated the two germline ends. This CDR3 has 14 amino acids. Per the germline V gene, CDR1 is MDHEN and CDR2 is SYDVKM. The CDR3 sequence: CASSLSGYGNTIYF. As DNA, the CDR3 is TGTGCCAGCAGTTTATCAGGGTACGGAAACACCATATATTTT.

The rearrangement uses TRBV7-9 and TRBJ2-2, with 10 bases lining up with TRBD1. V shed 5 bases, J shed 2 bases, and the junction held 5 bases outside the gene matches. The CDR3 contains 16 residues. The germline V gene encodes CDR1 SEHNR and CDR2 FQNEAQ (reference sequence). The CDR3 DNA follows: TGTGCCAGCAGCAGATGGACAGGGGGTAACACCGGGGAGCTGTTTTTT. Its translation is CASSRWTGGNTGELFF. The whole variable domain, filled in from reference TRBV7-9 and TRBJ2-2, reads DTGVSQNPRHKITKRGQNVTFRCDPISEHNRLYWYRQTLGQGPEFLTYFQNEAQLEKSRLLSDRFSAERPKGSFSTLEIQRTEQGDSAMYLCASSRWTGGNTGELFFGEGSRLTVL.

The V call is TRBV19, the J call TRBJ2-2; 14 nucleotides line up with TRBD2. The CDR3 loop spans 17 amino acids. V shed 4 bases, J shed 6 bases, and the junction held 7 bases outside the gene matches. Germline CDR1 reads LNHDA; CDR2 reads SQIVND (reference sequence). The CDR3 DNA follows: TGTGCCAGTAGTAAAACGGGACTAGCGGGAGATTCCGGGGAGCTGTTTTTT. Its translation is CASSKTGLAGDSGELFF. Full variable domain (outside the CDR3, taken from reference TRBV19 and TRBJ2-2): DGGITQSPKYLFRKEGQNVTLSCEQNLNHDAMYWYRQDPGQGLRLIYYSQIVNDFQKGDIAEGYSVSREKKESFPLTVTSAQKNPTAFYLCASSKTGLAGDSGELFFGEGSRLTVL.

V usage is TRBV5-1 and J usage is TRBJ1-3; TRBD1 matches 7 bases. Germline trimming cut 4 bases from V and 0 bases from J; bases unmatched to any gene: 10. This CDR3 is 17 amino acids long. Germline CDR1 reads SGHRS; CDR2 reads YFSETQ. The CDR3 DNA reads TGCGCCAGCAGCCCGACAGGGTCCACCGCCTCTGGAAACACCATATATTTT. It specifies CASSPTGSTASGNTIYF.

There are a few counts of this clone. The sample holds other DNA sequences that translate to the same CDR3. J is TRBJ2-1 and V is TRBV7-9, with D maybe TRBD2 (6 bases). CDR1 and CDR2 (germline): SEHNR, FQNEAQ (reference sequence). The CDR3 is made up of 15 amino acids. V was pared by 5 bases and J by 2 bases, with 13 bases between. CDR3 sequence (DNA): TGTGCCAGCAGCCTAGGGGACTCCACCTACAATGAGCAGTTCTTC. This sequence encodes CASSLGDSTYNEQFF.

This clone was seen a single time. The J gene is TRBJ1-2, the V gene TRBV19, with TRBD1 matching 8 bases. V lost 8 bases to trimming and J lost 5 bases; unmatched junction nucleotides: 7. The CDR3 runs 13 residues. The germline gives CDR1 LNHDA, CDR2 SQIVND (reference sequence). CDR3 bases: TGTGCCAGTTCTGACAGGGGCGTTTATGGCTACACCTTC. Protein sequence: CASSDRGVYGYTF.